Each of the 6 T cell receptor beta chains below was sequenced from the same sample in a study of early T cells in non-severe SARS-CoV-2 infection. TCRdb fed the 5' RACE reads into MiXCR, producing one record per CDR3 protein. The sample holds 70,000 to 95,000 distinct CDR3 sequences; around 16% are singletons and the top ten take around 2.6%. The sequenced sample consisted of whole blood. These TCRs come from an adult who was a healthcare worker with PCR-confirmed SARS-CoV-2 infection or an uninfected control (not recorded which).

The chain links TRBV7-9 to TRBJ2-7, with a weak D call TRBD2 (5 bases). Looked up from germline, CDR1 is SEHNR and CDR2 is FQNEAQ (reference sequence). V gave up 0 bases and J gave up 5 bases, with 11 bases separating them. There are 14 residues in the CDR3. CDR3 protein: CASSLAHISDEQYF. The CDR3 nucleotides read TGTGCCAGCAGCTTAGCGCATATTAGCGACGAGCAGTACTTC.

This clonotype showed up just a few times. The chain couples TRBV3-1 to TRBJ2-7; a weak D match, TRBD2 (6 bases). Trimming removed 4 bases from V and 1 base from J, with 8 bases in between. This CDR3 is built from 13 residues. The germline CDR1 and CDR2 sequences are LGHDT and YNNKEL (reference sequence). Here the CDR3 reads CASSRGTSYEQYF. The DNA of the CDR3 is TGTGCCAGCAGCCGGGGGACTTCCTACGAGCAGTACTTC.

The CDR3 loop reads CASSLPPGDEQYF. The DNA of the CDR3 is TGTGCCAGCAGCTTACCCCCCGGGGACGAGCAGTACTTC. The chain combines TRBV11-3 with TRBJ2-7, with a possible D match to TRBD2 (5 bases). V dropped 2 bases and J dropped 5 bases, with 10 bases sitting between them. This CDR3 is 13 amino acids long. Germline V gene data show CDR1 as SGHNT and CDR2 as YENEEA.

CDR3 protein: CASSQVPTVYEQYF. The DNA of the CDR3 is TGTGCCAGCAGCCAAGTCCCTACAGTGTACGAGCAGTACTTC. The chain couples TRBV3-1 to TRBJ2-7, with D hard to call. The CDR3 loop spans 14 amino acids. Trimming stripped 1 base from V and 4 bases from J, with 11 bases between. The germline V gene encodes CDR1 LGHDT and CDR2 YNNKEL (reference sequence).

This clonotype was picked up a small number of times. The chain uses TRBV7-8 and TRBJ2-2; the match to TRBD2 covers 8 bases. This CDR3 region has 17 residues. Trimming at V came to 1 base and at J to 1 base, leaving 5 bases not matched to a gene. Per germline, CDR1 SGHVS and CDR2 FQNEAQ. CDR3 loop: CASSLVALAGNTGELFF. As DNA, the CDR3 is TGTGCCAGCAGCTTAGTGGCCCTAGCGGGGAACACCGGGGAGCTGTTTTTT.

This clonotype has a handful of counts. This chain uses TRBV4-1 with TRBJ2-7, with D hard to call. Germline lookup yields CDR1 MGHRA and CDR2 YSYEKL. Trimming pared 7 bases from V and 6 bases from J, leaving 10 bases between. This CDR3 has 11 amino acids. The CDR3 is CASNRVGEQYF. For the CDR3, the DNA is TGCGCCAGCAACCGCGTTGGCGAGCAGTACTTC.